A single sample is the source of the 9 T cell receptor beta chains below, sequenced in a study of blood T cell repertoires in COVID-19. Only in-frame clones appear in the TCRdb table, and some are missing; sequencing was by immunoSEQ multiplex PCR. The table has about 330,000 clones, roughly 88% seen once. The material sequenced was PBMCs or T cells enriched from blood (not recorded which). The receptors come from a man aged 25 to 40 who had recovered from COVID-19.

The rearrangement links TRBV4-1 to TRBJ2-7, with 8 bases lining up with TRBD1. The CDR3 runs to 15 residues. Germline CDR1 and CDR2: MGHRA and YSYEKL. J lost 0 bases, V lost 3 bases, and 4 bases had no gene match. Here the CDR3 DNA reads TGCGCCAGCAGCCAGACAGGGGCCAGCTCCTACGAGCAGTACTTC. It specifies CASSQTGASSYEQYF.

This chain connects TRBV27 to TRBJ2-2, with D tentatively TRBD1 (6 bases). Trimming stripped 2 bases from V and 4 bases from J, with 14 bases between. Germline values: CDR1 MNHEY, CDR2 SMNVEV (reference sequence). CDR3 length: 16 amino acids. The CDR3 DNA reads TGTGCCAGCAGTTTACACAGGGTAGTTGGCACCGGGGAGCTGTTTTTT. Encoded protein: CASSLHRVVGTGELFF.

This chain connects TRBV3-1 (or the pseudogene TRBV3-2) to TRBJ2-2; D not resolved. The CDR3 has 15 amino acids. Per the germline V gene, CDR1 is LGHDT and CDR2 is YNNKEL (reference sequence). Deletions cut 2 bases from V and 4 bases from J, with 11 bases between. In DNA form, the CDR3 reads TGTGCCAGCAGCCAAAATCATCCGGGCACCGGGGAGCTGTTTTTT. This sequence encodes CASSQNHPGTGELFF.

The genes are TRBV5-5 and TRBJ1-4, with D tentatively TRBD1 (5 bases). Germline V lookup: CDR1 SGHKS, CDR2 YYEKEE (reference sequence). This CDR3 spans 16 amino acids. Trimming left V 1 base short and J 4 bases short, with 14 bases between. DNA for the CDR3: TGTGCCAGCAGCTTGAAAGGGGTCAGGCTTAATGAAAAACTGTTTTTT. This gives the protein CASSLKGVRLNEKLFF.

The CDR3 nucleotides are TGTGCCAGCAGCTTCCCCCTTCTTGAGGGAACTAAATCACCCCTCCACTTT. This gives the protein CASSFPLLEGTKSPLHF. The J gene is TRBJ1-6, the V gene TRBV13; D is unresolved. Germline loops: CDR1 PRHDT, CDR2 FYEKMQ (reference sequence). Trimming removed 3 bases at V and 10 bases at J, with 22 bases between. This CDR3 region has 17 residues.

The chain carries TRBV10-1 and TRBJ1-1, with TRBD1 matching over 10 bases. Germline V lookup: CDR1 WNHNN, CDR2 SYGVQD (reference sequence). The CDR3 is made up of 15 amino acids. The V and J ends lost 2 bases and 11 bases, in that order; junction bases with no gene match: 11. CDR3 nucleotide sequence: TGCGCCAGCAGTGAGACCGGGACAGGGGCTGTGGCGGCTTTCTTT. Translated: CASSETGTGAVAAFF.

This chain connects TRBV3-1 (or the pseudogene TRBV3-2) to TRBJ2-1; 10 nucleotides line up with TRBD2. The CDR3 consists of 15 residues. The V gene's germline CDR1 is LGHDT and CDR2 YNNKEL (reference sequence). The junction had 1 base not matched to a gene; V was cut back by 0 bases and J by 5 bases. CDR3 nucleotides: TGTGCCAGCAGCCAAGAGCTAGCGGGGGACAATGAGCAGTTCTTC. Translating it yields CASSQELAGDNEQFF.

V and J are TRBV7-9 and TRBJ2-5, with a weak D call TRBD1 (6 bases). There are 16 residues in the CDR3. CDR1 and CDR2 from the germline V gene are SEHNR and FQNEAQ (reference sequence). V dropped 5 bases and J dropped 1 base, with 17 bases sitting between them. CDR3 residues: CASSPPAGVFQETQYF. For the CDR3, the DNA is TGTGCCAGCAGCCCCCCGGCAGGGGTTTTCCAAGAGACCCAGTACTTC. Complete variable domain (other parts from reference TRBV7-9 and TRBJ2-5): DTGVSQNPRHKITKRGQNVTFRCDPISEHNRLYWYRQTLGQGPEFLTYFQNEAQLEKSRLLSDRFSAERPKGSFSTLEIQRTEQGDSAMYLCASSPPAGVFQETQYFGPGTRLLVL.

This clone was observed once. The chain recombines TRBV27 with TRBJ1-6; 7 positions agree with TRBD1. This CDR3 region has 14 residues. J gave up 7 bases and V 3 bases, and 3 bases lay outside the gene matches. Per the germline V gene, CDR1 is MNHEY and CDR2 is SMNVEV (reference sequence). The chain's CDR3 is CASSFIRGNSPLHF. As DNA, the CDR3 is TGTGCCAGCAGTTTTATCAGGGGGAATTCACCCCTCCACTTT.